A selection of T cell receptor beta chains follows, all from one sample in a study of T cell changes during pregnancy in multiple sclerosis. Produced via immunoSEQ multiplex PCR; TCRdb's table is partial and in-frame only. The sample includes over 50,000 clones, approximately 91% of them seen just once. Sequences were derived from peripheral blood, sampled in the first trimester of pregnancy. The receptors were sampled from a female donor with multiple sclerosis, enrolled in a pregnancy study. CDR3s include the opening cysteine and the closing phenylalanine or tryptophan. A D gene is named only where the DNA matches it firmly. Clone size appears in some rows only: once, few, many, or a class for an expanded clone.

abundance: .
d_gene: TRBD1
j_gene: TRBJ1-5
v_gene: TRBV4-1
CDR3nt: TGCGCCAGCAGCCAAGAGGTGGGACAGGAGAATCAGCCCCAGCATTTT
CDR3aa: CASSQEVGQENQPQHF

abundance: .
d_gene: TRBD1
j_gene: TRBJ2-4
v_gene: TRBV5-1
CDR3nt: TGCGCCAGCAGCCTTTCTCGGACAGGGCTCCACATTCAGTACTTC
CDR3aa: CASSLSRTGLHIQYF

abundance: once
d_gene: TRBD1
j_gene: TRBJ1-1
v_gene: TRBV5-1
CDR3nt: TGCGCCAGCAGCCAGACAGGGCTCGACACTGAAGCTTTCTTT
CDR3aa: CASSQTGLDTEAFF

abundance: .
d_gene: .
j_gene: TRBJ2-1
v_gene: TRBV5-4
CDR3nt: TGTGCCAGCAGCTTGGTTGTGAGGGATGGGGATGAGCAGTTCTTC
CDR3aa: CASSLVVRDGDEQFF

abundance: .
d_gene: TRBD1
j_gene: TRBJ2-5
v_gene: TRBV27
CDR3nt: TGTGCCAGCAGTTTGGGGACAGGGGGTTGGGAGACCCAGTACTTC
CDR3aa: CASSLGTGGWETQYF

abundance: .
d_gene: .
j_gene: TRBJ2-3
v_gene: TRBV5-5
CDR3nt: TGTGCCAGCAGCTTGGGACTCCCCACAGATACGCAGTATTTT
CDR3aa: CASSLGLPTDTQYF

abundance: once
d_gene: .
j_gene: TRBJ2-7
v_gene: TRBV27
CDR3nt: TGTGCCAGCAGTTTATTAGGCGGTCCCTACGAGCAGTACTTC
CDR3aa: CASSLLGGPYEQYF

abundance: .
d_gene: .
j_gene: TRBJ2-1
v_gene: TRBV9
CDR3nt: TGTGCCAGCAGCTCCCGGGTCCTCACGCCCTACAATGAGCAGTTCTTC
CDR3aa: CASSSRVLTPYNEQFF

abundance: .
d_gene: .
j_gene: TRBJ2-3
v_gene: TRBV7-2
CDR3nt: TGTGCCAGCAGCCCTCGGAGCGGGGATACGCAGTATTTT
CDR3aa: CASSPRSGDTQYF

abundance: .
d_gene: .
j_gene: TRBJ2-5
v_gene: TRBV18
CDR3nt: TGTGCCAGCTCTCCTTCTCAAGAGACCCAGTACTTC
CDR3aa: CASSPSQETQYF

abundance: .
d_gene: .
j_gene: TRBJ2-2
v_gene: TRBV6-1
CDR3nt: TGTGCCAGCAGTGATATACAGGGAGCGACCGGGGAGCTGTTTTTT
CDR3aa: CASSDIQGATGELFF

abundance: .
d_gene: .
j_gene: TRBJ2-7
v_gene: TRBV28
CDR3nt: TGTGCCAGCAGCCTACCGACCTACGAGCAGTACTTC
CDR3aa: CASSLPTYEQYF

abundance: .
d_gene: TRBD1
j_gene: TRBJ1-5
v_gene: TRBV19
CDR3nt: TGTGCCAGTAGTCTCGGGACAGGGGGTGGACAGCCCCAGCATTTT
CDR3aa: CASSLGTGGGQPQHF

abundance: .
d_gene: TRBD2
j_gene: TRBJ2-1
v_gene: TRBV19
CDR3nt: TGTGCCAGTAGTGGGACTAGCGGGAGGTACAATGAGCAGTTCTTC
CDR3aa: CASSGTSGRYNEQFF

abundance: .
d_gene: TRBD2
j_gene: TRBJ2-7
v_gene: TRBV4-3
CDR3nt: TGCGCCAGCAGCGTTAGCGGGGGGATCTACGAGCAGTACTTC
CDR3aa: CASSVSGGIYEQYF

abundance: medium-sized
d_gene: .
j_gene: TRBJ2-3
v_gene: TRBV6-4
CDR3nt: TGTGCCAGCAGTGACATGGGGGCAACAGATACGCAGTATTTT
CDR3aa: CASSDMGATDTQYF

abundance: .
d_gene: .
j_gene: TRBJ2-7
v_gene: TRBV2
CDR3nt: TGTGCCAGCAGTGGAACCGCCGGCGAGCAGTACTTC
CDR3aa: CASSGTAGEQYF

abundance: .
d_gene: .
j_gene: TRBJ2-1
v_gene: TRBV7-9
CDR3nt: TGTGCCAGCAGCTCTCTAGAGGTCCATGAGCAGTTCTTC
CDR3aa: CASSSLEVHEQFF

abundance: .
d_gene: .
j_gene: TRBJ1-5
v_gene: TRBV29-1
CDR3nt: TGCAGCGTTGCTGGGACTCCGGATCAGCCCCAGCATTTT
CDR3aa: CSVAGTPDQPQHF

abundance: .
d_gene: TRBD1
j_gene: TRBJ1-1
v_gene: TRBV19
CDR3nt: TGTGCCAGTAGTATCCGACAGGGGTTAGGCACTGAAGCTTTCTTT
CDR3aa: CASSIRQGLGTEAFF

abundance: .
d_gene: TRBD2
j_gene: TRBJ2-2
v_gene: TRBV12-5
CDR3nt: TGTGCTAGTGGTTTGCTAGCGGGAGTGGCCGGGGAGCTGTTTTTT
CDR3aa: CASGLLAGVAGELFF

abundance: .
d_gene: TRBD1
j_gene: TRBJ2-5
v_gene: TRBV6-5
CDR3nt: TGTGCCAGCAGCGGCAGGGGGCGAAGCCAAGAGACCCAGTACTTC
CDR3aa: CASSGRGRSQETQYF

abundance: .
d_gene: .
j_gene: TRBJ1-1
v_gene: TRBV5-6
CDR3nt: TGTGCCAGCAGCTCAGGAAAGAACACTGAAGCTTTCTTT
CDR3aa: CASSSGKNTEAFF

abundance: .
d_gene: TRBD1
j_gene: TRBJ1-1
v_gene: TRBV28
CDR3nt: TGTGCCAGCCCCGGGACAGGGGGAGACACTGAAGCTTTCTTT
CDR3aa: CASPGTGGDTEAFF

abundance: once
d_gene: TRBD2
j_gene: TRBJ2-3
v_gene: TRBV6-5
CDR3nt: TGTGCCAGCAGTTACAGGGTAGCGGGAGCCACAGATACGCAGTATTTT
CDR3aa: CASSYRVAGATDTQYF

abundance: .
d_gene: TRBD2
j_gene: TRBJ2-7
v_gene: TRBV5-1
CDR3nt: TGCGCCAGCAGCTCCCCGGGGGAGCGGGAGTATGACGAGCAGTACTTC
CDR3aa: CASSSPGEREYDEQYF

abundance: .
d_gene: .
j_gene: TRBJ1-2
v_gene: TRBV4-2
CDR3nt: TGTGCCAGCAGCCAAGATGATGCGGGTTCTAACTATGGCTACACCTTC
CDR3aa: CASSQDDAGSNYGYTF

abundance: .
d_gene: TRBD1
j_gene: TRBJ2-5
v_gene: TRBV28
CDR3nt: TGTGCCAGCAGTCTCCGGACAGGGGACGCAGGCGAGACCCAGTACTTC
CDR3aa: CASSLRTGDAGETQYF

abundance: once
d_gene: .
j_gene: TRBJ2-7
v_gene: TRBV7-9
CDR3nt: TGTGCCAGCTCAGGGTCAGGCTACGAGCAGTACTTC
CDR3aa: CASSGSGYEQYF

abundance: .
d_gene: TRBD1
j_gene: TRBJ2-7
v_gene: TRBV2
CDR3nt: TGTGCCAGCAGTGAGGACAGGGGGGGATACGAGCAGTACTTC
CDR3aa: CASSEDRGGYEQYF

abundance: .
d_gene: .
j_gene: TRBJ1-1
v_gene: TRBV6-5
CDR3nt: TGTGCCAGCAGTCCATATCAGAAGAACACTGAAGCTTTCTTT
CDR3aa: CASSPYQKNTEAFF

abundance: .
d_gene: .
j_gene: TRBJ1-2
v_gene: TRBV4-2
CDR3nt: TGTGCCAGCAGCCAAGAGGATATAAGGGGGTCTAACTATGGCTACACCTTC
CDR3aa: CASSQEDIRGSNYGYTF

abundance: .
d_gene: TRBD1
j_gene: TRBJ1-4
v_gene: TRBV28
CDR3nt: TGTGCCAGCAGTACCTCCGGGACAGGGAGAGGTGCATCTGAAAAACTGTTTTTT
CDR3aa: CASSTSGTGRGASEKLFF

abundance: few
d_gene: TRBD2
j_gene: TRBJ2-5
v_gene: TRBV30
CDR3nt: TGTGCCTGGAATGGCGGGAGTAAGACCCAGTACTTC
CDR3aa: CAWNGGSKTQYF

abundance: .
d_gene: .
j_gene: TRBJ2-1
v_gene: TRBV7-6
CDR3nt: TGTGCCAGCAGCTTAGATTCGGGGGGCCCCTACAATGAGCAGTTCTTC
CDR3aa: CASSLDSGGPYNEQFF

abundance: .
d_gene: .
j_gene: TRBJ2-7
v_gene: TRBV7-9
CDR3nt: TGTGCCAGCAGCTTATCGGACTCAGGTGGAAACGAGCAGTACTTC
CDR3aa: CASSLSDSGGNEQYF

abundance: .
d_gene: .
j_gene: TRBJ1-1
v_gene: TRBV19
CDR3nt: TGTGCCAGTAGGCGGGATTGGGGGAACACTGAAGCTTTCTTT
CDR3aa: CASRRDWGNTEAFF

abundance: once
d_gene: TRBD1
j_gene: TRBJ2-7
v_gene: TRBV5-1
CDR3nt: TGCGCCAGCAGCTTGGACGGGACAGGGTGGGGCGAGCAGTACTTC
CDR3aa: CASSLDGTGWGEQYF

abundance: .
d_gene: TRBD1
j_gene: TRBJ1-1
v_gene: TRBV5-6
CDR3nt: TGTGCCAGCAGCTTCGGACAGGGGACTGAAGCTTTCTTT
CDR3aa: CASSFGQGTEAFF

abundance: .
d_gene: TRBD1
j_gene: TRBJ2-5
v_gene: TRBV2
CDR3nt: TGTGCCAGCAGTGGCGACAGGGGGCTACAAGAGACCCAGTACTTC
CDR3aa: CASSGDRGLQETQYF

abundance: .
d_gene: TRBD2
j_gene: TRBJ2-7
v_gene: TRBV5-1
CDR3nt: TGCGCCAGCAGCCGGGGTACTAGCGGCTACGAGCAGTACTTC
CDR3aa: CASSRGTSGYEQYF

abundance: .
d_gene: .
j_gene: TRBJ2-7
v_gene: TRBV5-1
CDR3nt: TGCGCCAGCAGCTTGACAGGGAACTACGAGCAGTACTTC
CDR3aa: CASSLTGNYEQYF

abundance: few
d_gene: TRBD1
j_gene: TRBJ1-5
v_gene: TRBV19
CDR3nt: TGTGCCAGTAATCCGGACAGGCAAAATCAGCCCCAGCATTTT
CDR3aa: CASNPDRQNQPQHF